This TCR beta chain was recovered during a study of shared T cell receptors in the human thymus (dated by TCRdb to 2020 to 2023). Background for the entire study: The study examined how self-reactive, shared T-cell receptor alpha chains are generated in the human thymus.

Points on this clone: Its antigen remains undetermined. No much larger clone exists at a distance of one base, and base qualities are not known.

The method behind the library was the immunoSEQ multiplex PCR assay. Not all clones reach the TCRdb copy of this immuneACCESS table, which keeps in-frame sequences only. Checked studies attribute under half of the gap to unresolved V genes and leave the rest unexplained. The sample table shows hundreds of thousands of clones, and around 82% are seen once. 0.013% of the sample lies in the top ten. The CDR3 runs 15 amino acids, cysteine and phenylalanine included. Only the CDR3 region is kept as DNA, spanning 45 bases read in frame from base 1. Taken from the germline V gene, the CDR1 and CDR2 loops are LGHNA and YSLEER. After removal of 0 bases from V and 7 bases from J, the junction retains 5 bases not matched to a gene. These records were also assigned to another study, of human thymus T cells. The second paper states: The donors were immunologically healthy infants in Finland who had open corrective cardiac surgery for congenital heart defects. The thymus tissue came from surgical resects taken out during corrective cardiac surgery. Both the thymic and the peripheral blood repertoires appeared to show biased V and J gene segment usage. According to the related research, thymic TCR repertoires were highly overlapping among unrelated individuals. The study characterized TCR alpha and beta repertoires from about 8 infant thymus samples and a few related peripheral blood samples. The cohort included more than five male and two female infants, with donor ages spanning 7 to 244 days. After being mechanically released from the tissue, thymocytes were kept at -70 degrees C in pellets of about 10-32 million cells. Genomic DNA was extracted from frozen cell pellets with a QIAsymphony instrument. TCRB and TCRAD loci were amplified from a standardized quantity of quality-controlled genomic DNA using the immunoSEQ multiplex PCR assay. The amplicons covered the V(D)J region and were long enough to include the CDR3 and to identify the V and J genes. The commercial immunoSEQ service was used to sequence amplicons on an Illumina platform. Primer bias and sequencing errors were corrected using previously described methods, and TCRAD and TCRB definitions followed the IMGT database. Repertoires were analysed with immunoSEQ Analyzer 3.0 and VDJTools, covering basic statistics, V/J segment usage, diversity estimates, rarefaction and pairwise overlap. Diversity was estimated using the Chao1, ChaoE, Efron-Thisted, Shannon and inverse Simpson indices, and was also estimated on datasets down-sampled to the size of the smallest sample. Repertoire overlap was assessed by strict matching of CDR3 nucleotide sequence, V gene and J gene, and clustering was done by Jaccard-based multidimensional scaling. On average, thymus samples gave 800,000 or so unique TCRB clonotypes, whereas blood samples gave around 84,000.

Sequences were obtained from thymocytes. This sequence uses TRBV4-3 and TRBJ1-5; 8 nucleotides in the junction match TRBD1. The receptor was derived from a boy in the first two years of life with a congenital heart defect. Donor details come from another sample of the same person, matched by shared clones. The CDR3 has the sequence CASSQDRDRSQPQHF. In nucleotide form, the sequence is TGCGCCAGCAGCCAAGATAGGGACAGGTCCCAGCCCCAGCATTTT.